The 8 T cell receptor beta chains presented below share a single source sample, sequenced in a study of T cell repertoires in cytomegalovirus infection. TCRdb reprocessed the reads with MiXCR, giving one entry per CDR3 protein. This table has 900,000 to 950,000 distinct CDR3 sequences, roughly 30% appearing once. These receptors' targets are unknown. This sample comprised cultured CD8+ T cells from PBMCs, obtained from culture after CMV antigen stimulation. These receptors originate from a human donor in good health (CMV status not recorded). Some clones in this sample may be carry-over from other donors' samples.

In its sample, this clonotype was seen a few times. The rearrangement links TRBV10-3 to TRBJ2-7; 8 bases map to TRBD1. V lost 0 bases to trimming and J lost 3 bases; unmatched junction nucleotides: 4. The CDR3 loop spans 15 amino acids. Germline CDR1 reads ENHRY; CDR2 reads SYGVKD. The CDR3 protein is CAISESGQVLYEQYF. CDR3 nucleotides: TGTGCCATCAGTGAGTCGGGACAGGTTCTCTACGAGCAGTACTTC.

Ten or more counts support this clonotype. The chain's CDR3 is CASSLRGGLYNEQFF. In nucleotides, the CDR3 is TGTGCCAGCAGCCTGCGCGGGGGGCTCTACAATGAGCAGTTCTTC. J is TRBJ2-1 and V is TRBV7-2; 8 bases are a match to TRBD2. The CDR3 contains 15 residues. The junction had 6 bases not matched to a gene; V was cut back by 5 bases and J by 3 bases. The germline V gene encodes CDR1 SGHTA and CDR2 FQGNSA.

The chain is built from TRBV2 and TRBJ1-5; TRBD1 aligns across 7 bases. V shed 1 base and J 4 bases; nucleotides not matched to a gene: 10. CDR3 length: 17 amino acids. Germline CDR1 and CDR2: SNHLY and FYNNEI. The CDR3 DNA sequence: TGTGCCAGCAGTGAAGGACAGGGCAAGGAGAATAATCAGCCCCAGCATTTT. It specifies CASSEGQGKENNQPQHF.

The chain carries TRBV6-1 and TRBJ1-5, with a weak D call TRBD1 (6 bases). This CDR3 spans 15 amino acids. Trimming cost V 2 bases and J 3 bases, with 11 bases left between them. Looked up from germline, CDR1 is MNHNS and CDR2 is SASEGT. The CDR3 reads CASSESRGVNQPQHF. The DNA for the CDR3 is TGTGCCAGCAGTGAAAGCAGGGGTGTCAATCAGCCCCAGCATTTT.

V usage is TRBV6-2 or TRBV6-3 and J usage is TRBJ1-1, with TRBD1 identical over 7 bases. Germline CDR1 is MNHEY and CDR2 is SVGEGT. The CDR3 consists of 14 residues. The junction had 3 bases not matched to a gene; V was cut back by 5 bases and J by 0 bases. CDR3 residues: CASSHDRVNTEAFF. CDR3 in DNA: TGTGCCAGCAGTCATGACAGGGTGAACACTGAAGCTTTCTTT.

This clonotype was seen a handful of times. The J gene is TRBJ1-1, the V gene TRBV25-1; D remains unclear. V was trimmed by 8 bases and J by 2 bases, leaving 9 bases between them. The CDR3 extends over 12 amino acids. CDR1 and CDR2 (germline): MGHDK, SYGVNS. CDR3 amino acids: CASLVGNTEAFF. The DNA of the CDR3 is TGTGCCAGCCTTGTAGGCAACACTGAAGCTTTCTTT.

The J gene is TRBJ2-5, the V gene TRBV12-3 or TRBV12-4; 9 bases agree with TRBD2. The V segment lost 6 bases and the J segment 5 bases; nucleotides outside the gene matches: 13. The CDR3 loop spans 16 amino acids. This CDR3 is CASRVLQAGGPETQYF. CDR3 nucleotide sequence: TGTGCCAGCAGGGTTCTACAGGCGGGGGGGCCGGAGACCCAGTACTTC.

The J gene is TRBJ1-1, the V gene TRBV5-6, with D perhaps TRBD1 (5 bases). Germline V lookup: CDR1 SGHDT, CDR2 YYEEEE. With 2 bases removed from V and 4 bases from J, the gap between germline ends came to 9 bases. This CDR3 has 13 amino acids. The CDR3 sequence is CASSFVGGTEAFF. In nucleotides, the CDR3 is TGTGCCAGCAGCTTTGTCGGGGGCACTGAAGCTTTCTTT.